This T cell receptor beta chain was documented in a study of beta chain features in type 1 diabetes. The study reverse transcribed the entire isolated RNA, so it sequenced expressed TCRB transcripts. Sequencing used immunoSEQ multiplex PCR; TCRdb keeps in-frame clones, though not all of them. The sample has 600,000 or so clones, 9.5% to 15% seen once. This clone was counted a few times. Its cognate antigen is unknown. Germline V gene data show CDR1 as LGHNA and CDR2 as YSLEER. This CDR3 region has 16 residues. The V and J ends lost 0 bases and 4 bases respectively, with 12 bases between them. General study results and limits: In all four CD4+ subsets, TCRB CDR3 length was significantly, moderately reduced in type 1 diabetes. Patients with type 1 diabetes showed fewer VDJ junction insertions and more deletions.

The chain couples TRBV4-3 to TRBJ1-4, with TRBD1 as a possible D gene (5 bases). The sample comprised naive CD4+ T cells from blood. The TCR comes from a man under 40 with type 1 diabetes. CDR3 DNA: TGCGCCAGCAGCCAAGATCCCGGGACGAATAATGAAAAACTGTTTTTT. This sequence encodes CASSQDPGTNNEKLFF.